Sequencing of this T cell receptor (beta chain) was carried out in a study of T cells after somatic rescue of genetic block. Germline CDR1 is MNHEY and CDR2 is SMNVEV (reference sequence). The ends were cut back, 0 bases at V and 2 bases at J, with 10 bases in the middle. This CDR3 has 15 amino acids. Generated by immunoSEQ multiplex PCR, the TCRdb table keeps only in-frame clones and is missing some. Counted here are approximately 67,000 clones, around 92% occurring once; the ten biggest clones make up approximately 3%. The rearrangement uses TRBV27 and TRBJ2-5, with D unclear. The sample was peripheral blood mononuclear cells (PBMCs). The clonotype was recovered from a man in his forties. CDR3 protein: CASSLSPARQETQYF. The CDR3 nucleotides read TGTGCCAGCAGTTTATCGCCAGCGAGACAAGAGACCCAGTACTTC.